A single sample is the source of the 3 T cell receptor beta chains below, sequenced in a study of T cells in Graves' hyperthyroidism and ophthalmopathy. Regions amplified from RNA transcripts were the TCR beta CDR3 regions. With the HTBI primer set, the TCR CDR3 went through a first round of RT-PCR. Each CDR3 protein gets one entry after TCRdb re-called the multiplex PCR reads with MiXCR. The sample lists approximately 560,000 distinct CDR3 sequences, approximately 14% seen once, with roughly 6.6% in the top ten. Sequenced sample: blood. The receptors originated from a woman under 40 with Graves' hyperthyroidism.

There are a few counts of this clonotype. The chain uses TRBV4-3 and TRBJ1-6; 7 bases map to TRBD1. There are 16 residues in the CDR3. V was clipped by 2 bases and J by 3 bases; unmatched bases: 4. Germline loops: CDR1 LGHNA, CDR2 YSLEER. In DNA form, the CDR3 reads TGCGCCAGCAGCCAACGACAGGGAGTCTATAATTCACCCCTCCACTTT. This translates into CASSQRQGVYNSPLHF.

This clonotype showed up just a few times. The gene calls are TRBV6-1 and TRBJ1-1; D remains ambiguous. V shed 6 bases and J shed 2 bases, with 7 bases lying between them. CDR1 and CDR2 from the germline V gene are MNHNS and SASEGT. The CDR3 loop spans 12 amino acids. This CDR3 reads CASRKGNTEAFF. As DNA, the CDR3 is TGTGCCAGCAGGAAGGGAAACACTGAAGCTTTCTTT.

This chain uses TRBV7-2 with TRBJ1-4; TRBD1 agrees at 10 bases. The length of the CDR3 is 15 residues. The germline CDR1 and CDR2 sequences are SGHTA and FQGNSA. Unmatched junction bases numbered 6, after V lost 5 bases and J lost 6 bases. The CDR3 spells CASSPPGTGDEKLFF. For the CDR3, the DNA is TGTGCCAGCAGCCCGCCCGGGACAGGGGATGAAAAACTGTTTTTT. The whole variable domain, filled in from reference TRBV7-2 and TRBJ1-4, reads GAGVSQSPSNKVTEKGKDVELRCDPISGHTALYWYRQSLGQGLEFLIYFQGNSAPDKSGLPSDRFSAERTGGSVSTLTIQRTQQEDSAVYLCASSPPGTGDEKLFFGSGTQLSVL.